The 4 T cell receptor beta chains presented below share a single source sample, sequenced in a study of T cell responses to AZD1222 COVID-19 vaccine (dated by TCRdb to the early 2020s). The time point label, as the study defines it: about 28 days (+/-7) after the second vaccine dose. Library construction relied on the immunoSEQ multiplex PCR assay. Here the immuneACCESS table is served through TCRdb, limited to in-frame sequences with V and J called. Missing clones are a known gap in these copies; in checked studies unresolved V genes cover under half, and the rest lacks a known reason. For this sample the table gives 110,000 or so clones, of which more than 70% were detected only once. The biggest ten clones account for 6.5% of the sample. The source material was peripheral blood, sampled 28 days after the second AZD1222 dose. The receptors come from an adult who received the AZD1222 COVID-19 vaccine.

The V call is TRBV6-5, the J call TRBJ1-2; 7 bases line up with TRBD1. Germline trimming cut 6 bases from V and 7 bases from J; bases unmatched to any gene: 8. CDR3 length: 13 amino acids. Germline V lookup: CDR1 MNHEY, CDR2 SVGAGI. The DNA of the CDR3 is TGTGCCAGCAGCCAAAGGGGGCTTGGTGGCTACACCTTC. Its protein is CASSQRGLGGYTF.

The chain couples TRBV7-2 to TRBJ2-3; TRBD2 aligns across 12 bases. Per the germline V gene, CDR1 is SGHTA and CDR2 is FQGNSA. V was clipped by 4 bases and J by 1 base; unmatched bases: 6. The CDR3 spans 17 residues. In nucleotides, the CDR3 is TGTGCCAGCAGCTCCCGGACTAGCGGGGACCGCACAGATACGCAGTATTTT. Its protein is CASSSRTSGDRTDTQYF.

This rearrangement joins TRBV6-5 to TRBJ1-1; D is ambiguous. The germline V and J ends were trimmed by 3 bases and 1 base, with 12 bases remaining between them. The germline V gene has CDR1 MNHEY and CDR2 SVGAGI. The CDR3 consists of 15 residues. CDR3 nucleotides: TGTGCCAGCAGTTATGACTCGCGACGGAACACTGAAGCTTTCTTT. It yields the protein CASSYDSRRNTEAFF.

V usage is TRBV7-6 and J usage is TRBJ2-1; TRBD2 matches at 12 bases. The V gene end was trimmed by 5 bases and the J gene end by 8 bases; junction bases not matched to a gene: 10. This CDR3 region has 16 residues. Germline V lookup: CDR1 SGHVS, CDR2 FNYEAQ. The CDR3 protein is CASSPRLAGGLYEQFF. The CDR3 nucleotides are TGTGCCAGCAGCCCGCGGCTAGCGGGGGGGCTCTATGAGCAGTTCTTC.